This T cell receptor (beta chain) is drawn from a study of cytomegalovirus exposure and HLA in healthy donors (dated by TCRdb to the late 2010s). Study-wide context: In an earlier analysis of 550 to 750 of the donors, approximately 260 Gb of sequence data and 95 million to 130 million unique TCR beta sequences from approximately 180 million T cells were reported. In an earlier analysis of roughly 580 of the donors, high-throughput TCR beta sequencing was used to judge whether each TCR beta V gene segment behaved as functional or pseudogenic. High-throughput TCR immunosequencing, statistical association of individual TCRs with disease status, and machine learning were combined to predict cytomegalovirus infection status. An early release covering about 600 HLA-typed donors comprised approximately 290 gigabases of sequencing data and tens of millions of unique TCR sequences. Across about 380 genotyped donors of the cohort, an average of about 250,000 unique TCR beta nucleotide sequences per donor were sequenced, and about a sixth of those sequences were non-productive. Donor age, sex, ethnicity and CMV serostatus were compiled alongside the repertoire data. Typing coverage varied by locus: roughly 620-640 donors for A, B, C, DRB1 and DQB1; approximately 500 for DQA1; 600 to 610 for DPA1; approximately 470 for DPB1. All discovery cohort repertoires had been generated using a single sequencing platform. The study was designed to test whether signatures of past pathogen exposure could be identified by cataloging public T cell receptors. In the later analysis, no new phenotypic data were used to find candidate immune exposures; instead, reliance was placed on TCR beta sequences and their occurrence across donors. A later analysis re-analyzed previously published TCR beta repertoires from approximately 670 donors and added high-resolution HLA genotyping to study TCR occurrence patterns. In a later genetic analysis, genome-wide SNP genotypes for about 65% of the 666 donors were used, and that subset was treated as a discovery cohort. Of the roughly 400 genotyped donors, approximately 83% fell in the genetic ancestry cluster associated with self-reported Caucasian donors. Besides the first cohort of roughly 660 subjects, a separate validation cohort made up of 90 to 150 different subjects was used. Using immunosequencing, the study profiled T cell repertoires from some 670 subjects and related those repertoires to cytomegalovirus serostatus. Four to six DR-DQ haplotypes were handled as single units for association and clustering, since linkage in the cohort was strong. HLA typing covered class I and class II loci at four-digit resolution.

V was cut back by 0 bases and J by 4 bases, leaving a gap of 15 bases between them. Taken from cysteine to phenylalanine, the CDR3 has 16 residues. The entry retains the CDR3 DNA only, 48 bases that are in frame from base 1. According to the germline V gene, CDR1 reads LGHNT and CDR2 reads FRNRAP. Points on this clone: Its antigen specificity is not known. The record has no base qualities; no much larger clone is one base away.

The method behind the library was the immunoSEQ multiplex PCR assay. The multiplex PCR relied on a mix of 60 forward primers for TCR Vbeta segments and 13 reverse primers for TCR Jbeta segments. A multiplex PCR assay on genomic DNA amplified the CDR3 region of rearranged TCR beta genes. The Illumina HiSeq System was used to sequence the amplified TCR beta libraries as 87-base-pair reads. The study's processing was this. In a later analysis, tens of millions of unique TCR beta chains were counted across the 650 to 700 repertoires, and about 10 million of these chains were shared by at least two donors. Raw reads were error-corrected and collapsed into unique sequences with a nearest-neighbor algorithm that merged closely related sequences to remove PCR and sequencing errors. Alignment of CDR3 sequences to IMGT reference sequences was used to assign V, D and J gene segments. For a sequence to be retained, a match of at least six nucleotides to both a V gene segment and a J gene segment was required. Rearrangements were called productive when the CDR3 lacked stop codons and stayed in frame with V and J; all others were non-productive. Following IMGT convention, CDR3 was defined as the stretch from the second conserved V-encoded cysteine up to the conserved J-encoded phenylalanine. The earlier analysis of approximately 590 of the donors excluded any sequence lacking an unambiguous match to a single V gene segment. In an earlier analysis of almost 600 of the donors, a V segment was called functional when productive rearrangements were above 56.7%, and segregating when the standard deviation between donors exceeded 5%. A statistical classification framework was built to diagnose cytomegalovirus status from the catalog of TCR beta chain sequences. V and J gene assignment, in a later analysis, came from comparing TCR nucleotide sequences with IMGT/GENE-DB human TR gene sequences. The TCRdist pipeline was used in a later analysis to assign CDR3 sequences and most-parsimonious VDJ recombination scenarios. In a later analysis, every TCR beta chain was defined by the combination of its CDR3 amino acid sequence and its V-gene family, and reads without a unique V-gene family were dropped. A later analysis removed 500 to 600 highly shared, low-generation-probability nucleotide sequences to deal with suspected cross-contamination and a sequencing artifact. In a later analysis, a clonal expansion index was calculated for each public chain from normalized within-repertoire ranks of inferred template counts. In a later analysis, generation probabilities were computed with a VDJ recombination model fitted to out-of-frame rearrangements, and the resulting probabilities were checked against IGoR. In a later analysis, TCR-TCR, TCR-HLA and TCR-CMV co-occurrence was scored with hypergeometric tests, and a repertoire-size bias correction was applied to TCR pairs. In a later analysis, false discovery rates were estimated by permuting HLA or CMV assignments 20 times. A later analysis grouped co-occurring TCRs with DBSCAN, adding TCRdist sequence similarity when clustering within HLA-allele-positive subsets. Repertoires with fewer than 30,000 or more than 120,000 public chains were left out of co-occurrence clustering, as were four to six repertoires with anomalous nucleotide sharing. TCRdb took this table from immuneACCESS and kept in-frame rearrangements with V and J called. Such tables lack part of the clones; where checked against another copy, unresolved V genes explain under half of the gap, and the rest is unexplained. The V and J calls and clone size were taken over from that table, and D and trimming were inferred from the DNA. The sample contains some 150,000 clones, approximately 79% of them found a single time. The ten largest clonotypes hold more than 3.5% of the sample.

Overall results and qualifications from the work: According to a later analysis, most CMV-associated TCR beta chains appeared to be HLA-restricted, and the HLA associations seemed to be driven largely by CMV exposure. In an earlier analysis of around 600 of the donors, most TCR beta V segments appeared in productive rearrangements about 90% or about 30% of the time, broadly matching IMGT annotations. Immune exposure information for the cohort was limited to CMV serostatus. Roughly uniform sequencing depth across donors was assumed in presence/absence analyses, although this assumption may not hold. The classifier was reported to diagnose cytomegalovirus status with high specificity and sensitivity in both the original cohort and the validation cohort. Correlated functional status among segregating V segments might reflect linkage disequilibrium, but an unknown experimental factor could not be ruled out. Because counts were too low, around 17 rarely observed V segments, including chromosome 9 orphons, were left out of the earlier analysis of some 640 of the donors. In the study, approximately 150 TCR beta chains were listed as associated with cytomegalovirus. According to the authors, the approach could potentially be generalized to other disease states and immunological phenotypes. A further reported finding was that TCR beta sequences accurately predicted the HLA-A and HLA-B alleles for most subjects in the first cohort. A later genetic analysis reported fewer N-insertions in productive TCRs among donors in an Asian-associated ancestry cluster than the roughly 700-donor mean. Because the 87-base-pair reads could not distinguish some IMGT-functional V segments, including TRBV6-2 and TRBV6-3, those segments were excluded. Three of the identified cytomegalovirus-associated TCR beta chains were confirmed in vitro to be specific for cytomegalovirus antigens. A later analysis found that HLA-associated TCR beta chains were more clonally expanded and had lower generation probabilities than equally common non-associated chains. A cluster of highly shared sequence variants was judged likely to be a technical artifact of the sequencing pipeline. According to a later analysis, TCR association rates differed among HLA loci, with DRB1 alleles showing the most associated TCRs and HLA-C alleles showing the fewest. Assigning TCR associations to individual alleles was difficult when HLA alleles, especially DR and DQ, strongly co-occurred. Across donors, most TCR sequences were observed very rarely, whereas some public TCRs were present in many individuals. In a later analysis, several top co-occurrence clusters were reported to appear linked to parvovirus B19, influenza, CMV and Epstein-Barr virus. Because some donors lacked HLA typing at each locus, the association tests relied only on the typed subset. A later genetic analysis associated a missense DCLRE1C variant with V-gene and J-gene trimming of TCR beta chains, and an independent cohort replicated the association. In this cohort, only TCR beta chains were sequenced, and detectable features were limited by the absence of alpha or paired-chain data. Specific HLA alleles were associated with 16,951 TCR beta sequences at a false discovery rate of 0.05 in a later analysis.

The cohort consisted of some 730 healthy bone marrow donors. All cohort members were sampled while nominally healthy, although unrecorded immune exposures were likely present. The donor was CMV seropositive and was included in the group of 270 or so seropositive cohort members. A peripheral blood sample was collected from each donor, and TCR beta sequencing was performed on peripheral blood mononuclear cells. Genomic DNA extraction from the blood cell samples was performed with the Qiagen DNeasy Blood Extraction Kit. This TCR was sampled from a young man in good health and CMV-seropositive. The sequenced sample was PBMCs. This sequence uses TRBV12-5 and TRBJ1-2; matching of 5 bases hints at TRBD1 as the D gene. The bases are TGTGCTAGTGGTTTGGTAACAGGCAGGGCCCCCTATGGCTACACCTTC. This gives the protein CASGLVTGRAPYGYTF.